The 23 T cell receptor beta chains listed next were all sequenced from one sample in a study of blood T cell repertoires in COVID-19 (TCRdb year 2020). The library was generated by the immunoSEQ multiplex PCR assay. This immuneACCESS table, as held by TCRdb, lists in-frame sequences with V and J called but not all clones. Of the missing ones, under half trace to an unresolved V gene in checked studies; the others have no known cause. In this sample the table shows some 200,000 clones, more than 75% of which occur a single time. The top ten clonotypes cover 0.88% of the sample. The specimen sequenced was peripheral blood. All receptors come from a woman aged 18 to 35 who had recovered from COVID-19.

V is TRBV7-2 and J is TRBJ2-3; D might be TRBD2 (6 bases). The CDR3 is 14 residues long. V was clipped by 2 bases and J by 4 bases, with 10 bases between them. Germline CDR1 is SGHTA and CDR2 is FQGNSA. This CDR3 reads CASSLLGGADTQYF. The CDR3 DNA follows: TGTGCCAGCAGCTTATTGGGGGGAGCAGATACGCAGTATTTT.

The chain combines TRBV5-6 with TRBJ1-5, with a tentative D call TRBD1 (5 bases). Germline-derived CDR1 and CDR2 are SGHDT and YYEEEE. The CDR3 loop spans 16 amino acids. Trimming took 0 bases from V and 3 from J, leaving 13 bases between them. The CDR3 DNA reads TGTGCCAGCAGCTTGGCGACCGACAGCCTCAATCAGCCCCAGCATTTT. Translation gives CASSLATDSLNQPQHF.

This chain connects TRBV7-9 to TRBJ2-7; maybe TRBD2 (7 bases). CDR3 size: 13 residues. Trimming cost V 8 bases and J 4 bases, with 15 bases left between them. Germline V gives CDR1 SEHNR, CDR2 FQNEAQ (reference sequence). CDR3 in DNA: TGTGCCAGCGGGAGGGGGGGCCTGTACGAGCAGTACTTC. Amino acid sequence: CASGRGGLYEQYF.

The chain uses TRBV19 and TRBJ1-5, with 9 positions matching TRBD1. With V trimmed by 5 bases and J by 6 bases, 8 bases remained unmatched. This CDR3 contains 15 residues. From germline, CDR1 is LNHDA and CDR2 SQIVND (reference sequence). The CDR3 coding sequence is TGTGCCAGTAGTGTCCCAGGGACAGGGATTCAGCCCCAGCATTTT. This gives the protein CASSVPGTGIQPQHF.

V usage is TRBV18 and J usage is TRBJ2-7, with 7 bases fitting TRBD1. Trimming took 6 bases from V and 0 from J; bases not matched to a gene: 11. The CDR3 length is 16 residues. Per germline, CDR1 KGHSH and CDR2 LQKENI. CDR3 sequence (DNA): TGTGCCAGCTCGCAAAACGCCGGGACAGTCTCCTACGAGCAGTACTTC. Its protein product is CASSQNAGTVSYEQYF.

In its sample, this clone was seen once. This chain joins TRBV24-1 and TRBJ2-1, with 11 bases lining up with TRBD1. From germline, CDR1 is KGHDR and CDR2 SFDVKD. Trimming at V came to 3 bases and at J to 9 bases, leaving 9 bases not matched to a gene. The length of the CDR3 is 16 residues. The CDR3 sequence is CATSDRPGQGVGEQFF. The CDR3 nucleotides are TGTGCCACCAGTGATAGGCCGGGACAGGGGGTGGGTGAGCAGTTCTTC.

This chain links TRBV7-3 with TRBJ2-3, with 9 nucleotides matching TRBD2. The V segment lost 1 base and the J segment 5 bases; nucleotides outside the gene matches: 1. Germline CDR1 is SGHTA and CDR2 is FQGTGA. This CDR3 has 14 amino acids. The DNA of the CDR3 is TGTGCCAGCAGCTTAAAACTAGCGGGAGATACGCAGTATTTT. It encodes CASSLKLAGDTQYF.

This clone was seen only once. The CDR3 region has the DNA TGTGCCAGCAGTTACTCCTCCGGACAGGGCTACACCTTC. Translating gives CASSYSSGQGYTF. The V gene is TRBV6-2 or TRBV6-3, the J gene TRBJ1-2; TRBD1 is a possible D gene (6 bases). The CDR3 totals 13 residues. Trimming left V 0 bases short and J 8 bases short, with 10 bases between. CDR1 is MNHEY and CDR2 is SVGEGT in the germline V gene.

The chain uses TRBV5-1 and TRBJ2-2; no firm D call. V was trimmed by 0 bases and J by 5 bases, leaving 14 bases between them. CDR1 is SGHRS and CDR2 is YFSETQ in the germline V gene. The CDR3 has 16 residues. The CDR3 loop is CASSLDVMQMTGELFF. The CDR3 DNA reads as TGCGCCAGCAGCTTGGACGTCATGCAGATGACCGGGGAGCTGTTTTTT.

The rearrangement joins TRBV30 to TRBJ1-1; unclear D gene. CDR1 GTSNPN and CDR2 SVGIG come from the germline V gene (reference sequence). CDR3 size: 11 residues. V was clipped by 4 bases and J by 4 bases, with 7 bases between them. In DNA, the CDR3 is TGTGCCTGGATAGATTTCACTGAAGCTTTCTTT. Amino acid sequence: CAWIDFTEAFF.

The chain combines TRBV3-1 (or the pseudogene TRBV3-2) with TRBJ1-1, with D perhaps TRBD1 (6 bases). Trimming took off 2 bases at V and 9 bases at J, with 10 bases between the two ends. Germline values: CDR1 LGHDT, CDR2 YNNKEL (reference sequence). This CDR3 has 12 amino acids. The CDR3 loop is CASSQTQGKAFF. The CDR3 nucleotides read TGTGCCAGCAGCCAAACCCAGGGGAAAGCTTTCTTT.

J is TRBJ1-5 and V is TRBV6-2 or TRBV6-3, with 7 bases fitting TRBD1. The V and J ends lost 4 bases and 4 bases, in that order; junction bases with no gene match: 4. The CDR3 runs to 14 residues. Germline V gives CDR1 MNHEY, CDR2 SVGEGT. DNA of the CDR3: TGTGCCAGCAGTTTCCCGGGACAGAATCAGCCCCAGCATTTT. Amino acids: CASSFPGQNQPQHF.

The chain joins TRBV30 to TRBJ2-2; D gene ambiguous. The length of the CDR3 is 14 residues. The V end was cut by 2 bases, the J end by 4 bases, with 11 bases between. The germline V gene has CDR1 GTSNPN and CDR2 SVGIG (reference sequence). CDR3 sequence (DNA): TGTGCCTGGAGTCTCATTTCGGGCACCGGGGAGCTGTTTTTT. It yields the protein CAWSLISGTGELFF. Full variable domain (outside the CDR3, taken from reference TRBV30 and TRBJ2-2): SQTIHQWPATLVQPVGSPLSLECTVEGTSNPNLYWYRQAAGRGLQLLFYSVGIGQISSEVPQNLSASRPQDRQFILSSKKLLLSDSGFYLCAWSLISGTGELFFGEGSRLTVL.

V and J are TRBV4-2 and TRBJ2-3; 7 bases agree with TRBD1. The CDR3 runs 15 residues. CDR1 and CDR2 (germline): LGHNA, YNFKEQ. J was trimmed by 8 bases and V by 1 base; bases with no gene match: 9. The CDR3: CASSQVHRGIATQYF. The CDR3 DNA reads as TGTGCCAGCAGCCAAGTCCACAGGGGCATCGCTACGCAGTATTTT.

This chain links TRBV14 with TRBJ1-6; D perhaps matches TRBD1 (5 bases). V gave up 1 base and J gave up 10 bases, with 11 bases separating them. This CDR3 contains 14 residues. The germline V gene encodes CDR1 SGHDN and CDR2 FVKESK. CDR3 in amino acids: CASSQGFGASPLHF. CDR3 sequence (DNA): TGTGCCAGCAGCCAAGGATTTGGGGCCTCACCCCTCCACTTT.

This chain connects TRBV6-2 or TRBV6-3 to TRBJ2-7; 9 bases agree with TRBD2. This CDR3 has 15 residues. V gave up 5 bases and J gave up 2 bases; unmatched junction bases: 7. Germline CDR1 and CDR2: MNHEY and SVGEGT. CDR3 residues: CASSPRIAGAYEQYF. CDR3 DNA sequence: TGTGCCAGCAGTCCAAGAATAGCGGGGGCCTACGAGCAGTACTTC.

The chain has TRBV11-1 and TRBJ2-3, with D maybe TRBD2 (6 bases). The CDR3 covers 16 residues. V gave up 5 bases and J gave up 5 bases, with 20 bases separating them. CDR1 and CDR2 (germline): SGHAT, FQDESV (reference sequence). Here the CDR3 reads CASSPGVGGGGDTQYF. The CDR3 coding sequence is TGTGCCAGCAGCCCCGGGGTCGGGGGAGGAGGAGATACGCAGTATTTT.

The chain carries TRBV10-3 and TRBJ1-1; perhaps TRBD1 as D (5 bases). The CDR3 runs to 13 residues. Germline lookup yields CDR1 ENHRY and CDR2 SYGVKD. The V gene lost 6 bases and the J gene lost 2 bases, with 10 bases spanning the gap. CDR3 sequence: CAIRATGNTEAFF. DNA of the CDR3: TGTGCCATCAGGGCCACAGGAAACACTGAAGCTTTCTTT.

V gene TRBV4-3 combines with J gene TRBJ2-5, with a tentative D call TRBD1 (6 bases). The V gene lost 1 base and the J gene lost 3 bases, with 6 bases spanning the gap. Germline V CDR1 and CDR2: LGHNA, YSLEER. This CDR3 spans 13 amino acids. The CDR3 DNA reads as TGCGCCAGCAGCCAAGGGACAGAAGAGACCCAGTACTTC. As protein: CASSQGTEETQYF.

The gene calls are TRBV4-1 and TRBJ2-7; TRBD1 aligns across 7 bases. This CDR3 comprises 16 residues. Germline assignment: CDR1 MGHRA and CDR2 YSYEKL. With 5 bases clipped from V and 3 bases from J, the junction kept 13 bases outside the gene matches. The CDR3, as DNA: TGCGCCAGCAGCAACACCCCTGACAGGGAGAACTACGAGCAGTACTTC. Translation: CASSNTPDRENYEQYF.

The chain joins TRBV11-3 to TRBJ2-2; the match to TRBD2 covers 11 bases. J gave up 3 bases and V 5 bases, and 5 bases lay outside the gene matches. CDR1 SGHNT and CDR2 YENEEA come from the germline V gene. The CDR3 is 16 residues long. The CDR3 DNA follows: TGTGCCAGCAGCCCCGGACTAGCGGGCTACACCGGGGAGCTGTTTTTT. Its translation is CASSPGLAGYTGELFF. Looking up the rest from reference TRBV11-3 and TRBJ2-2 gives the full variable domain: EAGVVQSPRYKIIEKKQPVAFWCNPISGHNTLYWYLQNLGQGPELLIRYENEEAVDDSQLPKDRFSAERLKGVDSTLKIQPAELGDSAVYLCASSPGLAGYTGELFFGEGSRLTVL.

V and J are TRBV19 and TRBJ2-5; D might be TRBD1 (5 bases). V was trimmed by 6 bases and J by 4 bases, leaving 21 bases between them. The CDR3 has 16 amino acids. Looked up from germline, CDR1 is LNHDA and CDR2 is SQIVND (reference sequence). The CDR3 nucleotides are TGTGCCAGTAGACGGTCGACAAGGGGTATTGGAGAGACCCAGTACTTC. Protein: CASRRSTRGIGETQYF.

The V call is TRBV29-1, the J call TRBJ2-7, with unresolved D. CDR3 size: 13 residues. CDR1 is SQVTM, CDR2 ANQGSEA, per germline. With 6 bases removed from V and 9 bases from J, the gap between germline ends came to 21 bases. The CDR3 is CSVLLPRFFGQYV. The CDR3 DNA sequence: TGCAGCGTCCTACTCCCACGGTTTTTCGGGCAGTACGTC.